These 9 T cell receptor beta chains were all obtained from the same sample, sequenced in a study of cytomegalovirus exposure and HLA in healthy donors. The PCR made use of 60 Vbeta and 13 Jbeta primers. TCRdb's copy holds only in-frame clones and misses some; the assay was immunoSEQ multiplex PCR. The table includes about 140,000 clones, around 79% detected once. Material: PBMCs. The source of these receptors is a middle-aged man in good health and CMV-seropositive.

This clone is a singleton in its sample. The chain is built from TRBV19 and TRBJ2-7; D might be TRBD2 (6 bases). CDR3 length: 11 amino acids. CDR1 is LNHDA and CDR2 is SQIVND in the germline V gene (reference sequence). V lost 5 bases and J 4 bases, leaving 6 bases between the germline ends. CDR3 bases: TGTGCCAGTAGTGGGGGGTACGAGCAGTACTTC. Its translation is CASSGGYEQYF.

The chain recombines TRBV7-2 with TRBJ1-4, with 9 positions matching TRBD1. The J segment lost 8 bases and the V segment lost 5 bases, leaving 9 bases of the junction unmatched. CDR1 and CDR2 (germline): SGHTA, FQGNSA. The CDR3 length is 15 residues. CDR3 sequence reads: CASSPQTGGFEKLFF. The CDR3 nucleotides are TGTGCCAGCAGCCCCCAGACAGGGGGATTCGAAAAACTGTTTTTT. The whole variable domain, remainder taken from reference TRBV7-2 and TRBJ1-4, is GAGVSQSPSNKVTEKGKDVELRCDPISGHTALYWYRQSLGQGLEFLIYFQGNSAPDKSGLPSDRFSAERTGGSVSTLTIQRTQQEDSAVYLCASSPQTGGFEKLFFGSGTQLSVL.

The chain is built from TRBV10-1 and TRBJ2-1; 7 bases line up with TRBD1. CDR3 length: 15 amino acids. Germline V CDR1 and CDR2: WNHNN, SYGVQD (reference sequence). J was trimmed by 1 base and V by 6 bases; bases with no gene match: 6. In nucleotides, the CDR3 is TGCGCCAGCAGCACCGGGACAGTGTCCTACAATGAGCAGTTCTTC. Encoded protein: CASSTGTVSYNEQFF.

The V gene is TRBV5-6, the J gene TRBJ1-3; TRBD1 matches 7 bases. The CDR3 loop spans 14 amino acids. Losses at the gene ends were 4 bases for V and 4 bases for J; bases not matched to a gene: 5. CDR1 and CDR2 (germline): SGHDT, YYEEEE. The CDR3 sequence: CASSMTGSGNTIYF. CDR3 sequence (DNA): TGTGCCAGCAGCATGACAGGGTCGGGAAACACCATATATTTT.

CDR3 amino acids: CASSLSGQTNEKLFF. The CDR3 nucleotides are TGCGCCAGCAGCCTGTCGGGACAGACTAATGAAAAACTGTTTTTT. This sequence joins TRBV5-1 and TRBJ1-4; TRBD1 matches 7 bases. Germline trimming cut 4 bases from V and 2 bases from J; bases unmatched to any gene: 5. CDR1 and CDR2 from the germline V gene are SGHRS and YFSETQ. The CDR3 contains 15 residues.

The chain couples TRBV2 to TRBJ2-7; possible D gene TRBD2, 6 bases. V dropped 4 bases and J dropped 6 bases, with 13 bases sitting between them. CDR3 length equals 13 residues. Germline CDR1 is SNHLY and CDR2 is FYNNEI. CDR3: CASSVRGISEQYF. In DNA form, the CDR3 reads TGTGCCAGCAGTGTGCGGGGAATTAGCGAGCAGTACTTC.

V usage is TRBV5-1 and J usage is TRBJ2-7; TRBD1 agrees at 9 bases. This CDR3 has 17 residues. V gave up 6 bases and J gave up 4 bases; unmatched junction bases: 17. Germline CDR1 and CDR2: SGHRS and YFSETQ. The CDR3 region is CASNSPPGTGNFYEQYF. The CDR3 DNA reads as TGCGCCAGCAATTCGCCCCCCGGGACAGGGAATTTTTACGAGCAGTACTTC.

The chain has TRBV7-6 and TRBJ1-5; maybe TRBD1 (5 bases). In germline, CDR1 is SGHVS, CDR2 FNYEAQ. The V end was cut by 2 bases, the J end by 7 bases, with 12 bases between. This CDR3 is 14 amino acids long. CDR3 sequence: CASSLTREGQPQHF. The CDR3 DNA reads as TGTGCCAGCAGCTTAACCAGGGAAGGACAGCCCCAGCATTTT.

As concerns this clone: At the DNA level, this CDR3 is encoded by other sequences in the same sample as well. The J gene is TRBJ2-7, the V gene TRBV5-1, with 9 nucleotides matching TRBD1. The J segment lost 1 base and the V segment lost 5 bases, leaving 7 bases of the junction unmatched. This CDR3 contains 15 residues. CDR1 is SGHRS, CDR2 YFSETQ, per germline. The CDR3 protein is CASRPQGAGSYEQYF. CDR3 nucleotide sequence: TGCGCCAGCAGGCCACAGGGGGCAGGGTCCTACGAGCAGTACTTC.